A selection of T cell receptor beta chains follows, all from one sample in a study of T cell changes during pregnancy in multiple sclerosis. The assay was immunoSEQ multiplex PCR, and TCRdb's table has in-frame clones only and misses some. Here the sample spans 23,000 or so clones, around nine tenths being singletons. The input for sequencing was CD8+ T cells from peripheral blood mononuclear cells, taken in the first trimester of pregnancy. Receptors were obtained from a female donor in good health, enrolled as a control in a pregnancy study. Each CDR3 is given with its conserved first and last residue. The order of the fields is clone size, D gene, J gene, V gene, CDR3 DNA, CDR3 protein. The D gene is left open where the match is weak. Clone size is stated in some rows and not others, as once, few, many or a class when expanded.

size: -
D: -
J: TRBJ1-2
V: TRBV5-8
DNA: TGTGCCAGCAGCTCGCAACAGAGAAACTATGGCTACACCTTC
CDR3: CASSSQQRNYGYTF

size: -
D: -
J: TRBJ1-5
V: TRBV6-1
DNA: TGTGCCAGCCACGGGGGCAATCAGCCCCAGCATTTT
CDR3: CASHGGNQPQHF

size: -
D: -
J: TRBJ2-2
V: TRBV11-2
DNA: TGTGCCAGCAGCTTTGGCCCCGGGGAGCTGTTTTTT
CDR3: CASSFGPGELFF

size: -
D: TRBD2
J: TRBJ2-7
V: TRBV4-2
DNA: TGTGCCAGCAGCCAGAGGGTTAGCGGGAGGGATGAGCAGTACTTC
CDR3: CASSQRVSGRDEQYF

size: -
D: -
J: TRBJ2-1
V: TRBV5-6
DNA: TGTGCCAGCAGCTCCACCCTCCTCAGCTCCTACAATGAGCAGTTCTTC
CDR3: CASSSTLLSSYNEQFF

size: -
D: -
J: TRBJ2-5
V: TRBV7-9
DNA: TGTGCCAGCAGCTTGTCAGGGGCTGGAGAGACCCAGTACTTC
CDR3: CASSLSGAGETQYF

size: -
D: -
J: TRBJ2-1
V: TRBV6-1
DNA: TGTGCCAGCATGCAGACAGTAAACAATGAGCAGTTCTTC
CDR3: CASMQTVNNEQFF

size: -
D: TRBD1
J: TRBJ2-1
V: TRBV28
DNA: TGTGCCAGCAGTTCCGGGACAGGGGACTACAATGAGCAGTTCTTC
CDR3: CASSSGTGDYNEQFF

size: -
D: TRBD2
J: TRBJ2-1
V: TRBV6-5
DNA: TGTGCCAGCAGCAGAACTAGCGGGGGGGCTTATGAGCAGTTCTTC
CDR3: CASSRTSGGAYEQFF

size: -
D: -
J: TRBJ2-7
V: TRBV4-3
DNA: TGCGCCAGCAGCCAAGATCACGTCAGGGCCAGGGAGCAGTACTTC
CDR3: CASSQDHVRAREQYF

size: -
D: -
J: TRBJ2-7
V: TRBV9
DNA: TGTGCCAGCAGCGTAGCAGGAGGGAACGAGCAGTACTTC
CDR3: CASSVAGGNEQYF

size: -
D: TRBD1
J: TRBJ2-7
V: TRBV27
DNA: TGTGCCAGCCGCCGGACAGGGGGGAGCTACGAGCAGTACTTC
CDR3: CASRRTGGSYEQYF

size: -
D: TRBD1
J: TRBJ2-1
V: TRBV29-1
DNA: TGCAGCGTTGAAAGAGGGGGCGTTCTCGTTTTCAATGAGCAGTTCTTC
CDR3: CSVERGGVLVFNEQFF

size: -
D: -
J: TRBJ2-7
V: TRBV5-5
DNA: TGTGCCAGCAGCTTAGGCGGCTACGAGCAGTACTTC
CDR3: CASSLGGYEQYF

size: -
D: -
J: TRBJ2-7
V: TRBV6-5
DNA: TGTGCCAGCAGTTACTCGAACCCCGGCGGCGAGCAGTACTTC
CDR3: CASSYSNPGGEQYF

size: -
D: -
J: TRBJ1-6
V: TRBV14
DNA: TGTGCCAGCAGCCATTTAACAGGGTATAATTCACCCCTCCACTTT
CDR3: CASSHLTGYNSPLHF

size: -
D: -
J: TRBJ1-2
V: TRBV14
DNA: TGTGCCAGCAGCCAAACCACAGGGAACCTCTATGGCTACACCTTC
CDR3: CASSQTTGNLYGYTF

size: -
D: -
J: TRBJ2-1
V: TRBV28
DNA: TGTGCCAGCAGTTTACTGTTGAGGGATGAGCAGTTCTTC
CDR3: CASSLLLRDEQFF

size: -
D: TRBD1
J: TRBJ2-7
V: TRBV9
DNA: TGTGCCAGCAGCGTAGATGACAGGGTCTCCTACGAGCAGTACTTC
CDR3: CASSVDDRVSYEQYF

size: -
D: TRBD2
J: TRBJ2-1
V: TRBV28
DNA: TGTGCCAGCAGTTTGCTAGCGGGAGCGGCTGAGCAGTTCTTC
CDR3: CASSLLAGAAEQFF

size: -
D: TRBD1
J: TRBJ1-1
V: TRBV9
DNA: TGTGCCAGCAGCGTAGGTACAGGGGACACTGAAGCTTTCTTT
CDR3: CASSVGTGDTEAFF

size: -
D: -
J: TRBJ2-7
V: TRBV27
DNA: TGTGCCAGCAGACTTACGGGGTCGTCCTACGAGCAGTACTTC
CDR3: CASRLTGSSYEQYF

size: -
D: TRBD1
J: TRBJ1-1
V: TRBV27
DNA: TGTGCCAGCAGTGGAGGGGGCCGTGAAGCTTTCTTT
CDR3: CASSGGGREAFF

size: -
D: TRBD2
J: TRBJ2-1
V: TRBV19
DNA: TGTGCCAGTAGCGCTCTAGCGGGGATCAACAATGAGCAGTTCTTC
CDR3: CASSALAGINNEQFF

size: -
D: TRBD1
J: TRBJ2-7
V: TRBV5-1
DNA: TGCGCCAGCAGCAGGACAGGGGACGAGCAGTACTTC
CDR3: CASSRTGDEQYF

size: -
D: TRBD2
J: TRBJ2-1
V: TRBV5-6
DNA: TGTGCCAGCAGCTCTAGCGGTATGAGCTCCTACAATGAGCAGTTCTTC
CDR3: CASSSSGMSSYNEQFF

size: few
D: -
J: TRBJ1-2
V: TRBV5-1
DNA: TGCGCCAGCAGCTTGGAGTTTACTTATGGCTACACCTTC
CDR3: CASSLEFTYGYTF

size: -
D: TRBD2
J: TRBJ2-5
V: TRBV6-6
DNA: TGTGCCAGCAGTCGCGGACTAGCGGGAGGGCGAGAGACCCAGTACTTC
CDR3: CASSRGLAGGRETQYF

size: -
D: TRBD1
J: TRBJ2-7
V: TRBV7-9
DNA: TGTGCCAGCACCCCGGGACAGGTTAACTCCTACGAGCAGTACTTC
CDR3: CASTPGQVNSYEQYF

size: -
D: -
J: TRBJ1-2
V: TRBV4-3
DNA: TGCGCCAGCAGCCAATATGACAGCTCGAACTATGGCTACACCTTC
CDR3: CASSQYDSSNYGYTF

size: once
D: TRBD2
J: TRBJ2-1
V: TRBV9
DNA: TGTGCCAGCAGCCCTGGAAGACTAGCGGGAGGAGGCGAGCAGTTCTTC
CDR3: CASSPGRLAGGGEQFF

size: -
D: TRBD2
J: TRBJ2-3
V: TRBV7-2
DNA: TGTGCCAGCAGCCTACTAGCGCGAAGCACAGATACGCAGTATTTT
CDR3: CASSLLARSTDTQYF

size: -
D: -
J: TRBJ1-6
V: TRBV27
DNA: TGTGCCAGCGCGTCCTATAGCTCCTATAATTCACCCCTCCACTTT
CDR3: CASASYSSYNSPLHF

size: -
D: -
J: TRBJ1-5
V: TRBV6-1
DNA: TGTGCCAGCAGTGAGGCTGTAAGGGGGCCCCAGCATTTT
CDR3: CASSEAVRGPQHF

size: -
D: TRBD1
J: TRBJ2-7
V: TRBV27
DNA: TGTGCCAGCAGTTTTTCCCTTCCCGGGACAGGGACCGAGCAGTACTTC
CDR3: CASSFSLPGTGTEQYF

size: -
D: -
J: TRBJ1-1
V: TRBV19
DNA: TGTGCCAGTAGTATCGGTCGGGGGAACACTGAAGCTTTCTTT
CDR3: CASSIGRGNTEAFF